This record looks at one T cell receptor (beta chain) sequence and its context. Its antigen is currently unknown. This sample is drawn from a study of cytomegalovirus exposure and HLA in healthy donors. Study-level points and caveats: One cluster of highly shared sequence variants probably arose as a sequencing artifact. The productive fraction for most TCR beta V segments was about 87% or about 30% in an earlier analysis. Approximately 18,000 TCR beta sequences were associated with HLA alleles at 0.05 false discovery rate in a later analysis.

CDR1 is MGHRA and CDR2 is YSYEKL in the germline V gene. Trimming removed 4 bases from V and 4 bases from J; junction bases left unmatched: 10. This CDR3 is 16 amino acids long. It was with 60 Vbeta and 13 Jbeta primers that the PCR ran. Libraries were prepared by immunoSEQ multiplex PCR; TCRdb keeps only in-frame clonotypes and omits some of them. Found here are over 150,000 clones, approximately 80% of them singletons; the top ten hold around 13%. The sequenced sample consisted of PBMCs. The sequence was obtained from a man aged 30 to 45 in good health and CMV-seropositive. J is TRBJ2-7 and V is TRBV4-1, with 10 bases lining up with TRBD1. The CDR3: CASSPSGTGEGYEQYF. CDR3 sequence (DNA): TGCGCCAGCAGCCCTTCGGGGACAGGGGAAGGGTACGAGCAGTACTTC.